This T cell receptor (beta chain) was recorded in a study of blood T cell repertoires in COVID-19. Study-wide context: PBMCs, B-cell-depleted T cells, or T cells were the source of the cDNA or gDNA that made up the material.

Germline V gene data show CDR1 as MGHRA and CDR2 as YSYEKL. The CDR3 runs to 17 residues. Germline trimming cut 0 bases from V and 6 bases from J; bases unmatched to any gene: 9. Here immunoSEQ multiplex PCR was the method, and the copy in TCRdb shows in-frame clones only, minus some. This table has approximately 280,000 clones, roughly 90% appearing once. The sample comprised peripheral blood. This receptor was identified in a man aged 40-55 years with acute or convalescent COVID-19. The chain is built from TRBV4-1 and TRBJ2-3; 10 bases align to TRBD2. CDR3 in DNA: TGCGCCAGCAGCCAAGAGGGAAGCGGGGGGGCCATGGATACGCAGTATTTT. It encodes CASSQEGSGGAMDTQYF.